These T cell receptor beta chains were read from a single sample in a study of shared clonotypes between healthy human individuals. Profiling relied on immunoSEQ multiplex PCR, and the TCRdb table lists in-frame clones only, not all of them. This sample has some 1,900,000 clones, with roughly 94% found just once. The sequenced sample was naive CD8+ T cells sorted from blood. The receptors here all came from a man in his late teens or twenties in good health. CDR3s include the opening cysteine and the closing phenylalanine or tryptophan.

v_call: TRBV11-2; j_call: TRBJ2-5; cdr3_aa: CASSSRLTSGQETQYF
v_call: TRBV7-9; j_call: TRBJ2-5; cdr3_aa: CASSLAGQRETQYF
v_call: TRBV23-1; j_call: TRBJ1-3; cdr3_aa: CASMGTPSGNTIYF
v_call: TRBV6-5; j_call: TRBJ1-2; cdr3_aa: CASSYEASAMGYTF
v_call: TRBV27; j_call: TRBJ2-1; cdr3_aa: CASSFNSANSYNEQFF
v_call: TRBV11-2; j_call: TRBJ2-7; cdr3_aa: CASSLGHGLAGKPEEQYF
v_call: TRBV28; j_call: TRBJ2-1; cdr3_aa: CASSLPYLAGGHTNEQFF
v_call: TRBV4-1; j_call: TRBJ1-1; cdr3_aa: CASSQVGDTEAFF
v_call: TRBV2; j_call: TRBJ2-1; cdr3_aa: CASSSSREGYAGEYNEQFF
v_call: TRBV7-6; j_call: TRBJ2-7; cdr3_aa: CASSLAGRAYEQYF
v_call: TRBV9; j_call: TRBJ1-5; cdr3_aa: CASSVWGSNQPQHF
v_call: TRBV29-1; j_call: TRBJ1-1; cdr3_aa: CSVVEWEGNTEAFF
v_call: TRBV7-8; j_call: TRBJ1-1; cdr3_aa: CASSPGTAMNTEAFF
v_call: TRBV10-2; j_call: TRBJ2-7; cdr3_aa: CASRLAGEGNEQYF
v_call: TRBV6-5; j_call: TRBJ1-1; cdr3_aa: CASSYGRGTEAFF
v_call: TRBV9; j_call: TRBJ2-1; cdr3_aa: CASSVEKVVRNPKEQFF
v_call: TRBV9; j_call: TRBJ2-1; cdr3_aa: CASRGTSGAHEQFF
v_call: TRBV5-6; j_call: TRBJ1-1; cdr3_aa: CASSTGQGGNTEAFF
v_call: TRBV6-6; j_call: TRBJ2-7; cdr3_aa: CASSSVVTGGDEQYF
v_call: TRBV19; j_call: TRBJ2-7; cdr3_aa: CASSITGGAYEQYF
v_call: TRBV29-1; j_call: TRBJ2-1; cdr3_aa: CSVTGASSYNEQFF
v_call: TRBV29-1; j_call: TRBJ2-5; cdr3_aa: CSVETGTKETQYF
v_call: TRBV7-9; j_call: TRBJ2-7; cdr3_aa: CASSIGTPEQYF
v_call: TRBV5-1; j_call: TRBJ2-7; cdr3_aa: CASSPGLAGAYEQYF
v_call: TRBV12-5; j_call: TRBJ2-7; cdr3_aa: CASGLSEGLGGYEQYF
v_call: TRBV6-6; j_call: TRBJ2-5; cdr3_aa: CASRPIDWGEQDVQYF